This T cell receptor (beta chain) came from a study of blood T cell repertoires in COVID-19. Across the study: T cells, B-cell-depleted T cells, or PBMCs provided the cDNA or gDNA that served as material.

Individuals drawn from 24 US areas were about 18 to 95 years old. In its sample, this clone was seen once. Original processing notes: Cell counts per sample came from amplifying reference gene primers. The repertoire was sequenced with immunoSEQ multiplex PCR; TCRdb's copy has only in-frame clones and lacks some. V, J and clone size reflect that table, while D and trimming were determined from the DNA. The table lists about 260,000 clones, 88% of them singletons. The germline V gene encodes CDR1 MNHEY and CDR2 SVGAGI. With 6 bases clipped from V and 0 bases from J, the junction kept 5 bases outside the gene matches. The length of the CDR3 is 15 residues.

The TCR was taken from a woman between 50 and 59 years old who had recovered from COVID-19. The genes are TRBV6-5 and TRBJ1-3; 7 bases map to TRBD1. Sequenced material: PBMCs or T cells enriched from blood (not recorded which). The DNA of the CDR3 is TGTGCCAGCAGCGCGGGACAGCTCTCTGGAAACACCATATATTTT. The encoded protein is CASSAGQLSGNTIYF.